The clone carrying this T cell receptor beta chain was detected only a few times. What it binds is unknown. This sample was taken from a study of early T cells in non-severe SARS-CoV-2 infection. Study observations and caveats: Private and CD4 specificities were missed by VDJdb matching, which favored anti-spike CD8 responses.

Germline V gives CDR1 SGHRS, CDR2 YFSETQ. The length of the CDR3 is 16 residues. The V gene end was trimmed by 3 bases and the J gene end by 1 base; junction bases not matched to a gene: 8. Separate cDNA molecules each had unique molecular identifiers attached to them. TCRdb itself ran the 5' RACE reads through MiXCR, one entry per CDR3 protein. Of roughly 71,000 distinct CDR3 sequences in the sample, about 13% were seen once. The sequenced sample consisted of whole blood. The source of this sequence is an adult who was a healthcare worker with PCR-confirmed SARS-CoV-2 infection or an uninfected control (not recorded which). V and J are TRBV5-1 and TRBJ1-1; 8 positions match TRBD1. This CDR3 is CASSSSGTGWNTEAFF. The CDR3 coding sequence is TGCGCCAGCAGCTCCTCCGGGACAGGCTGGAACACTGAAGCTTTCTTT. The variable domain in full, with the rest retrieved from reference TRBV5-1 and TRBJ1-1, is KAGVTQTPRYLIKTRGQQVTLSCSPISGHRSVSWYQQTPGQGLQFLFEYFSETQRNKGNFPGRFSGRQFSNSRSEMNVSTLELGDSALYLCASSSSGTGWNTEAFFGQGTRLTVV.